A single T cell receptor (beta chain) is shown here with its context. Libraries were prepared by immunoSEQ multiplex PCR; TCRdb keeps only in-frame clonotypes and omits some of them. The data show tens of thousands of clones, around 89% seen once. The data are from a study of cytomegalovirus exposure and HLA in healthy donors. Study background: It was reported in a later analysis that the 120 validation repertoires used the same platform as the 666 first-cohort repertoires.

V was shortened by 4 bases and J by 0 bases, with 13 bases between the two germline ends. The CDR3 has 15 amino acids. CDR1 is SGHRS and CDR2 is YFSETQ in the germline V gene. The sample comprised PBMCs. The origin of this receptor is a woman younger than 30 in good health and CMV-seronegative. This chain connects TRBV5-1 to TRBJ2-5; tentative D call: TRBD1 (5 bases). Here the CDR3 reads CASSKGQRYQETQYF. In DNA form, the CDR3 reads TGCGCCAGCAGCAAAGGACAAAGGTACCAAGAGACCCAGTACTTC.